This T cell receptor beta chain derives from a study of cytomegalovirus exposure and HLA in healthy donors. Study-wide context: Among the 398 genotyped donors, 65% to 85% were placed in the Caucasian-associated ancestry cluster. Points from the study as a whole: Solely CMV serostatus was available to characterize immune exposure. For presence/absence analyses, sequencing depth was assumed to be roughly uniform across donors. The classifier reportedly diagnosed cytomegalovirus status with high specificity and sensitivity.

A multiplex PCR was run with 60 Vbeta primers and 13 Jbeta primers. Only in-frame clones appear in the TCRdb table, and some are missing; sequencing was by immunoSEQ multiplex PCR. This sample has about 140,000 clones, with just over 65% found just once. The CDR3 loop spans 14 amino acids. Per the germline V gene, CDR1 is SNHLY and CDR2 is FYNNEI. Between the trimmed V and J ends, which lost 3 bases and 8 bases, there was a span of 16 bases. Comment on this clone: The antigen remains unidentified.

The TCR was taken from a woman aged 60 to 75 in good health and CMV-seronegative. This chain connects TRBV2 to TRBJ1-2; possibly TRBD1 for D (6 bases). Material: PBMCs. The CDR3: CASSERDGGRGYTF. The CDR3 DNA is TGTGCCAGCAGTGAGAGAGATGGGGGCCGGGGCTACACCTTC.